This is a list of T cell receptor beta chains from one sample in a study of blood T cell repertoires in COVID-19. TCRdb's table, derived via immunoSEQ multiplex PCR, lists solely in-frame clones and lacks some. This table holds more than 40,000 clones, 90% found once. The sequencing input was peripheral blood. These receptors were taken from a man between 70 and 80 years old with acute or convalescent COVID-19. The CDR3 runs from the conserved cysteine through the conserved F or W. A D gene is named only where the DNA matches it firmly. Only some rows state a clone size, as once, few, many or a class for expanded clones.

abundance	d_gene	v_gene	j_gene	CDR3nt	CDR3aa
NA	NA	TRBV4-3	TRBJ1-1	TGCGCCAGCAGCCAAATGGGACAAACGAACCCTGAAGCTTTCTTT	CASSQMGQTNPEAFF
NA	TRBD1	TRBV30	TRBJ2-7	TGTGCCTCTGAATTCAGCCTCGCGACAGGGAACGAGCAGTACTTC	CASEFSLATGNEQYF
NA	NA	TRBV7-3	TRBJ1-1	TGTGCCAGCAGCCCGGCGGGAAACACTGAAGCTTTCTTT	CASSPAGNTEAFF
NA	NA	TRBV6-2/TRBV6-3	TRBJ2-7	TGTGCCAGCAGTTACGGACGGGACTACGAGCAGTACTTC	CASSYGRDYEQYF
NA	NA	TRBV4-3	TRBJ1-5	TGCGCCAGCAGCCAAGATAGAGGCGACAGCCAGCCCCAGCATTTT	CASSQDRGDSQPQHF
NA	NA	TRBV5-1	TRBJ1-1	TGCGCCAGCAGCCCGGTGGACAGTCGGGCTGAAGCTTTCTTT	CASSPVDSRAEAFF
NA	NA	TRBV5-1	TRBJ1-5	TGCGCCAGCAGCGACCACCAGGGTGGGTACCCTCTGTATAGCAATCAGCCCCAGCATTTT	CASSDHQGGYPLYSNQPQHF
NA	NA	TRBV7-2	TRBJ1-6	TGTGCCAGCAGCCTCCTTCAGGATTCACCCCTCCACTTT	CASSLLQDSPLHF
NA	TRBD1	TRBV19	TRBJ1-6	TGTGCCAGTAGCGACAGGGTTTTTTCACCCCTCCACTTT	CASSDRVFSPLHF
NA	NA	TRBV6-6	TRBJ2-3	TGTGCCAGCAGTCCGGCAGATACGCAGTATTTT	CASSPADTQYF
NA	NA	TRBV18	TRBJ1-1	TGTGCCAGCTCACCATGGTCCCGGGGTGCTTTCTTT	CASSPWSRGAFF
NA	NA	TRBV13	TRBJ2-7	TGTGCCAGCAGCTCCAGGGGATTTTCGAACTACGAGCAGTACTTC	CASSSRGFSNYEQYF
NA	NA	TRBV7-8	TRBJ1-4	TGTGCCAGCAGCTTAGCCCGGGTCGGTGAAAAACTGTTTTTT	CASSLARVGEKLFF
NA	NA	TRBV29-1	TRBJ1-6	TGCAGCGTTTCTGTCTCGGACGCGGGAAATTCACCCCTCCACTTT	CSVSVSDAGNSPLHF
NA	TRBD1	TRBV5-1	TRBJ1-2	TGCGCCAGCAGCTATACAGGGGGTAACTATGGCTACACCTTC	CASSYTGGNYGYTF
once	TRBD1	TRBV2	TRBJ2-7	TGTGCCAGCAGTGTCCGGACAGGGCCCTACGAGCAGTACTTC	CASSVRTGPYEQYF
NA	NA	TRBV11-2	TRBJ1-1	TGTGCCAGCAGCTTACCGACAGTTAGGAACACTGAAGCTTTCTTT	CASSLPTVRNTEAFF
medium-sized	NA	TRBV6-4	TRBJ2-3	TGTGCCAGCAGCGTCACAGGGGGGGACAGCACAGATACGCAGTATTTT	CASSVTGGDSTDTQYF
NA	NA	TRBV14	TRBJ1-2	TGTGCCAGCAGCCAAGACACGGGGGGCGGCTACACCTTC	CASSQDTGGGYTF
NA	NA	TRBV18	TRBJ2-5	TGTGCCAGCTCACCGGGCAGGGTAACAGAGACCCAGTACTTC	CASSPGRVTETQYF
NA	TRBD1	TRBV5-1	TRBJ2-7	TGCGCCAGCAGTTCCGGACAGGTCTCCTACGAGCAGTACTTC	CASSSGQVSYEQYF
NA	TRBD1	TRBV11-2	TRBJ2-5	TGTGCCAGCAGCTCAGACAGGGGAGAGACCCAGTACTTC	CASSSDRGETQYF
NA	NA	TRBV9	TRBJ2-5	TGTGCCAGCAGCGTAGCGGCTGGAGGGGAGACCCAGTACTTC	CASSVAAGGETQYF
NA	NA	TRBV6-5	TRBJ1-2	TGTGCCAGCAGCCGAAGCGGGATTTGGTATGGCTACACCTTC	CASSRSGIWYGYTF
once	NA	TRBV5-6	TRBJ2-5	TGTGCCAGCATCCTGTGGGGGGTGGAGACCCAGTACTTC	CASILWGVETQYF
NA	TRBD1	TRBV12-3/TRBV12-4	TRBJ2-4	TGTGCCAGCAGCCAGGACAGGGGAAACATTCAGTACTTC	CASSQDRGNIQYF
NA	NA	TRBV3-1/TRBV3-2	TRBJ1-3	TGTGCCAGCAGCACCTGGACTTTTCCTGGAAACACCATATATTTT	CASSTWTFPGNTIYF
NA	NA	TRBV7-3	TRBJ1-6	TGTGCCAGCAGCTTAAGGGCGAATTCACCCCTCCACTTT	CASSLRANSPLHF
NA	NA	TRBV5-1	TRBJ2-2	TGCGCCAGCAGCTTAGTAGGGGGTAACACCGGGGAGCTGTTTTTT	CASSLVGGNTGELFF
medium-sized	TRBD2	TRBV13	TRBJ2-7	TGTGCCAGCAGCACGACGTTGGGACTAGCGGGGAATTACGAGCAGTACTTC	CASSTTLGLAGNYEQYF
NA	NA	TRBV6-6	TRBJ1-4	TGTGCCAGCAGTTACTCGAACAGGGTCGGTGAAAAACTGTTTTTT	CASSYSNRVGEKLFF
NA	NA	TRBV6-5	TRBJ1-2	TGTGCCAGCAGTTATGGCGGGGGCAATGTTGACTATGGCTACACCTTC	CASSYGGGNVDYGYTF
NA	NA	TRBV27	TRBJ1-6	TGTGCCAGCAGCCGGGAGCCTGGGAGAAGTTCACCCCTCCACTTT	CASSREPGRSSPLHF
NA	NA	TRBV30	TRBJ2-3	TGTGCCTGGAGTGTAGGAGGGACTAGCACAGATACGCAGTATTTT	CAWSVGGTSTDTQYF
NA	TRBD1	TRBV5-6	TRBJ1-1	TGTGCCAGCAGCTGGACCGGGACAGGGTTGGCTTTCTTT	CASSWTGTGLAFF
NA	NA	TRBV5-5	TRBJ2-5	TGTGCCAGCAGCACCCCTCTAGGCCCGCAAGAGACCCAGTACTTC	CASSTPLGPQETQYF
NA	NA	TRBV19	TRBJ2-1	TGTGCCAGTAGTTTACGAGGCCAACCAGCAAATGAGCAGTTCTTC	CASSLRGQPANEQFF
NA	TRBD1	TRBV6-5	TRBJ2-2	TGTGCCAGCAGTTGGGACAGGGCCTTGACCGGGGAGCTGTTTTTT	CASSWDRALTGELFF
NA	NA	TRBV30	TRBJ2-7	TGTGCCTGTCACAGGGACTCCTACGAGCAGTACTTC	CACHRDSYEQYF
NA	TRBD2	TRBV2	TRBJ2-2	TGTGCCAGCAGGGGAGAGACTAGCGATTACACCGGGGAGCTGTTTTTT	CASRGETSDYTGELFF
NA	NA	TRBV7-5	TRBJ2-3	TGTGTCAGAAGCTTAGCGTGGAGGGACACAGATACGCAGTATTTT	CVRSLAWRDTDTQYF
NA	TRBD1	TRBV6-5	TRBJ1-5	TGTGCCAGCAGCCCGACAGGGGGAAGCAATCAGCCCCAGCATTTT	CASSPTGGSNQPQHF
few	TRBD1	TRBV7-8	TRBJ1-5	TGTGCCAGCAGCTTAGGGACAGGGGACAATCAGCCCCAGCATTTT	CASSLGTGDNQPQHF
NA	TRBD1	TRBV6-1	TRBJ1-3	TGTGCCAGCAGTGGATCAACAGGGGGCAGGGGAAACACCATATATTTT	CASSGSTGGRGNTIYF
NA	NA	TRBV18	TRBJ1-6	TGTGCCAGCTCACCCCGAGTTGGACAGTCAGCCCCTAATTCACCCCTCCACTTT	CASSPRVGQSAPNSPLHF
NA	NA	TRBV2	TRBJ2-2	TGTGCCAGCAACAGGAACACCGGGGAGCTGTTTTTT	CASNRNTGELFF
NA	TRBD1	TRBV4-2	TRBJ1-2	TGTGCCAGCAGCCCTTCTACTTCCGGGACAGATTTTGGCTACACCTTC	CASSPSTSGTDFGYTF
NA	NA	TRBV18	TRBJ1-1	TGTGCCAGCTCACCACCGATGGGAGCTCCTGAAGCTTTCTTT	CASSPPMGAPEAFF
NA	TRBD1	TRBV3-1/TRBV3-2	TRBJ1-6	TGTGCCAGCAGCCTGCGGACAGGGAAGGACTCACCCCTCCACTTT	CASSLRTGKDSPLHF
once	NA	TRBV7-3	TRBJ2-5	TGTGCCAGCAGCCTCGGGTTACTCCAGGGAGAGACCCAGTACTTC	CASSLGLLQGETQYF
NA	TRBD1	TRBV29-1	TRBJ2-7	TGCAGCGTTGAAGGACAGGGTGCACCCTACGAGCAGTACTTC	CSVEGQGAPYEQYF
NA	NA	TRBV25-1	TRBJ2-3	TGTGCCAGCAGGCCCACTGCTGGTACGCAGTATTTT	CASRPTAGTQYF
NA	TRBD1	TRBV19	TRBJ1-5	TGTGCCAGTAGTAGTGTGGCGGGACAGGGGTATCAGCCCCAGCATTTT	CASSSVAGQGYQPQHF
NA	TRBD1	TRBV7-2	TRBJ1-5	TGTGCCAGCAGCGGCCAATTGGACAGGGGGCATCAGCCCCAGCATTTT	CASSGQLDRGHQPQHF
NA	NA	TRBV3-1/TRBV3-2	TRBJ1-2	TGTGCCAGCAGCCGACCACAGGGCCTAGGCTACACCTTC	CASSRPQGLGYTF
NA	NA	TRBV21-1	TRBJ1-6	TGTGCCAGCAGCGGCTACAGGGGGCATGATGAGTCACCCCTCCACTTT	CASSGYRGHDESPLHF
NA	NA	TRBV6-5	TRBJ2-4	TGTGCCAGCAGTCGCCGCGGGTCCAAAAACATTCAGTACTTC	CASSRRGSKNIQYF